Below, 12 T cell receptor beta chains from the same sample are listed, as sequenced in a study of regulatory T cells in long-lasting Graves disease. The time point denotes: newly diagnosed GD, antithyroid drugs for less than 3 months. The TCR library was made from RNA that had been extracted from PBMCs in TRIzol. Sequencing libraries for TCR beta were prepared with iRepertoire HTBI primers and Arm-PCR of CDR3 regions. Via MiXCR, TCRdb re-called the multiplex PCR reads, giving one row per CDR3 protein. The data contain about 240,000 distinct CDR3 sequences, around 20% of them seen just once; the ten biggest clones take up 14%. Source: peripheral blood mononuclear cells (PBMCs), taken at new diagnosis, from a patient treated with antithyroid drugs. These receptors were obtained from a female donor with Graves disease.

Concerning this clonotype: A read error may produce the germline difference seen at one junction end. This sequence joins TRBV6-2 or TRBV6-3 and TRBJ1-5, with 10 positions matching TRBD1. Germline V gene sequence: CDR1 MNHEY, CDR2 SVGEGT. The CDR3 has 18 amino acids. This CDR3 reads CAISERQGAVYSNQPQHF. CDR3 in DNA: TGTGCCATCAGTGAGCGACAGGGGGCCGTTTATAGCAATCAGCCCCAGCATTTT.

Many counts were recorded for this clonotype. V gene TRBV7-9 combines with J gene TRBJ2-7; 7 nucleotides align to TRBD1. V lost 3 bases and J lost 0; bases outside the gene matches: 2. Germline CDR1 reads SEHNR; CDR2 reads FQNEAQ (reference sequence). This CDR3 is 14 amino acids long. In DNA, the CDR3 is TGTGCCAGCAGCTTCCCAGGGGGCTCCTACGAGCAGTACTTC. It specifies CASSFPGGSYEQYF.

This clonotype has at least ten counts. The chain uses TRBV20-1 and TRBJ2-5, with 7 nucleotides matching TRBD2. The germline V gene encodes CDR1 DFQATT and CDR2 SNEGSKA (reference sequence). The CDR3 runs to 13 residues. Trimming took 3 bases from V and 5 from J; bases not matched to a gene: 6. CDR3 bases: TGCAGTGCTAGCCGGGGGAGGGTTGAGACCCAGTACTTC. Protein sequence: CSASRGRVETQYF.

This clonotype was picked up many times. The chain recombines TRBV18 with TRBJ2-2; D could derive from TRBD1 or TRBD2 (7 bases each). The CDR3 loop spans 16 amino acids. Germline lookup yields CDR1 KGHSH and CDR2 LQKENI. The ends were cut back, 10 bases at V and 2 bases at J, with 20 bases in the middle. This CDR3 is CANAGEGQYNTGELFF. For the CDR3, the DNA is TGTGCCAACGCAGGGGAGGGACAGTACAACACCGGGGAGCTGTTTTTT.

This clonotype was observed many times. The chain carries TRBV9 and TRBJ1-2, with a weak D call TRBD1 (5 bases). Germline lookup yields CDR1 SGDLS and CDR2 YYNGEE. Trimming took off 4 bases at V and 4 bases at J, with 14 bases between the two ends. This CDR3 contains 14 residues. The chain's CDR3 is CASSPGRGSYGYTF. Written as DNA, the CDR3 is TGTGCCAGCAGCCCGGGACGGGGGAGCTATGGCTACACCTTC.

Only a few counts were recorded for this clonotype. Possible read error: a much larger clone is one base away. No conserved phenylalanine or tryptophan ends this CDR3, so it is likely a read error. The V call is TRBV6-1, the J call TRBJ2-1; D is uncertain. Trimming left V 7 bases short and J 0 bases short, with 16 bases between. The germline V gene encodes CDR1 MNHNS and CDR2 SASEGT. The CDR3 contains 16 residues. CDR3 nucleotides: TGTGCCAGCACCCGAATGGCGGCAAGCTCCTACAATGAGCAGTTCCTC. Translated: CASTRMAASSYNEQFL.

This clonotype showed up many times. The J gene is TRBJ2-2, the V gene TRBV24-1; 9 bases align to TRBD1. CDR1 is KGHDR, CDR2 SFDVKD, per germline. The V segment lost 3 bases and the J segment 4 bases; nucleotides outside the gene matches: 8. The length of the CDR3 is 17 residues. The CDR3 DNA reads as TGTGCCACCAGTGATAAGGGACAGGGAAGGGGCACCGGGGAGCTGTTTTTT. Encoded protein: CATSDKGQGRGTGELFF.

This clonotype was recorded many times. The V call is TRBV7-2, the J call TRBJ2-3, with 8 bases that match TRBD2. V lost 5 bases, J lost 9 bases, and 7 bases stayed unmatched. This CDR3 has 13 amino acids. Germline V CDR1 and CDR2: SGHTA, FQGNSA. DNA of the CDR3: TGTGCCAGCAGCACGGGGGGGGTAGACACGCAGTATTTT. Translating gives CASSTGGVDTQYF.

The sample holds many counts of this clonotype. J is TRBJ1-4 and V is TRBV7-9, with D hard to call. The CDR3 has 15 amino acids. V dropped 5 bases and J dropped 5 bases, with 15 bases sitting between them. Looked up from germline, CDR1 is SEHNR and CDR2 is FQNEAQ (reference sequence). The CDR3: CASSPIANGNEKLFF. Here the CDR3 DNA reads TGTGCCAGCAGCCCAATCGCCAATGGAAATGAAAAACTGTTTTTT.

In its sample, this clonotype was seen many times. The chain is built from TRBV7-3 and TRBJ2-5; the D is unclear. Germline assignment: CDR1 SGHTA and CDR2 FQGTGA. Deletions cut 1 base from V and 4 bases from J, with 10 bases between. CDR3 size: 14 residues. The CDR3 spells CASSLSLGRETQYF. As DNA, the CDR3 is TGTGCCAGCAGCTTAAGTTTGGGTAGAGAGACCCAGTACTTC.

On this clonotype: With a much larger clone just one base away, this may be a read error. The rearrangement joins TRBV19 to TRBJ1-1; TRBD1 agrees at 11 bases. The CDR3 is 17 amino acids. Germline loops: CDR1 LNHDA, CDR2 SQIVND (reference sequence). CDR3 loop: CASSHGNGQGANAEAFF. The CDR3 nucleotides are TGTGCCAGTAGCCATGGGAACGGACAGGGGGCGAACGCTGAAGCTTTCTTT.

This clonotype has at least ten counts. The rearrangement uses TRBV20-1 and TRBJ2-7; 7 nucleotides line up with TRBD2. The CDR3 has 14 amino acids. J was trimmed by 2 bases and V by 2 bases; bases with no gene match: 6. Germline CDR1 and CDR2: DFQATT and SNEGSKA (reference sequence). The DNA for the CDR3 is TGCAGTGCTAGATGGGAGGGCGGGGCCTACGAGCAGTACTTC. It codes for CSARWEGGAYEQYF.